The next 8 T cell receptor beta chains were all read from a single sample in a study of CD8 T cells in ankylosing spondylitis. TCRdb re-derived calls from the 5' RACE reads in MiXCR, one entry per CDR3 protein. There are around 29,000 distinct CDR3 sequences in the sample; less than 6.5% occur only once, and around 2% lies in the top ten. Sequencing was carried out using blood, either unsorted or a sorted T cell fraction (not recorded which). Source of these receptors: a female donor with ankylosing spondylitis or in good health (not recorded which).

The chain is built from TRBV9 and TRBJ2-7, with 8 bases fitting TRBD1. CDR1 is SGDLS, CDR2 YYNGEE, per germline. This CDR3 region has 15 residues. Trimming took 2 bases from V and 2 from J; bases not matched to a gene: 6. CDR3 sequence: CASSVDDRGTYEQYF. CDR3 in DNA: TGTGCCAGCAGCGTCGATGACAGGGGAACCTACGAGCAGTACTTC.

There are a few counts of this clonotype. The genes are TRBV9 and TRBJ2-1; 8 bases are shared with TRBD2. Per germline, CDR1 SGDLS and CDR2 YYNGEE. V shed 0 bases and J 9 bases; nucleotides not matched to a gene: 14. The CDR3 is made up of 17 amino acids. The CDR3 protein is CASSVAPPGLGGSEQFF. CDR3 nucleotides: TGTGCCAGCAGCGTAGCCCCCCCGGGACTAGGGGGAAGTGAGCAGTTCTTC.

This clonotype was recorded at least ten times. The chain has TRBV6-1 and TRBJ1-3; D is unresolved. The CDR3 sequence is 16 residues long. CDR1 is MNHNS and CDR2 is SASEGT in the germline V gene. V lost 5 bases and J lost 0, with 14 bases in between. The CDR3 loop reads CASSTRPVVSGNTIYF. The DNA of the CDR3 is TGTGCCAGCAGTACAAGACCCGTGGTCTCTGGAAACACCATATATTTT.

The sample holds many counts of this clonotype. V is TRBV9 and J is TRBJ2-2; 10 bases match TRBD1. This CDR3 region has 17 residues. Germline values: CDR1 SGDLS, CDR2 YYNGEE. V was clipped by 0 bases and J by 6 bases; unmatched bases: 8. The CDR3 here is CASSVGQGAMDPGELFF. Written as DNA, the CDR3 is TGTGCCAGCAGCGTAGGACAGGGGGCTATGGATCCCGGGGAGCTGTTTTTT.

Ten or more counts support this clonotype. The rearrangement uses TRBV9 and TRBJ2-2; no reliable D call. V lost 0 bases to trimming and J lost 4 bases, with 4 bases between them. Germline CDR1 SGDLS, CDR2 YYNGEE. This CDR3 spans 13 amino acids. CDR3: CASSVVITGELFF. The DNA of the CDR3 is TGTGCCAGCAGCGTAGTCATCACCGGGGAGCTGTTTTTT. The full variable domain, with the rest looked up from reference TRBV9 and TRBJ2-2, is DSGVTQTPKHLITATGQRVTLRCSPRSGDLSVYWYQQSLDQGLQFLIQYYNGEERAKGNILERFSAQQFPDLHSELNLSSLELGDSALYFCASSVVITGELFFGEGSRLTVL.

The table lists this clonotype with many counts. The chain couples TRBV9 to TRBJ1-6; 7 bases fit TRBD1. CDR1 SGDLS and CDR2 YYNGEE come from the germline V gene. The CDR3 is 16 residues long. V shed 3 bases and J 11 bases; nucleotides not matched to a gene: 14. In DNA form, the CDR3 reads TGTGCCAGCAGCGCAAAGAGGACAGGCGGGGATGCACCCCTCCACTTT. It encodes CASSAKRTGGDAPLHF.

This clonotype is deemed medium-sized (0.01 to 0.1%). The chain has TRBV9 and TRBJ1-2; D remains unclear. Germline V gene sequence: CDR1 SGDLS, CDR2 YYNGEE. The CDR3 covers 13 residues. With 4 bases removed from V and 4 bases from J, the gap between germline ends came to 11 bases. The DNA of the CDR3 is TGTGCCAGCAGCCCAAATGAAGGCTATGGCTACACCTTC. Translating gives CASSPNEGYGYTF. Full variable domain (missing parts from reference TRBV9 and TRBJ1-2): DSGVTQTPKHLITATGQRVTLRCSPRSGDLSVYWYQQSLDQGLQFLIQYYNGEERAKGNILERFSAQQFPDLHSELNLSSLELGDSALYFCASSPNEGYGYTFGSGTRLTVV.

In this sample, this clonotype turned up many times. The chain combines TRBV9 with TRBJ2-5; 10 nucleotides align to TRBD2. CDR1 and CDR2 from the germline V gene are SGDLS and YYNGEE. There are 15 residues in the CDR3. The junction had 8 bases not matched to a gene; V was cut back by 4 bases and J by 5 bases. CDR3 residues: CASSSLAGVDETQYF. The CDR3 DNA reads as TGTGCCAGCAGCTCTCTAGCGGGAGTGGATGAGACCCAGTACTTC.